These T cell receptor beta chains were read from a single sample in a study of T cell responses to AZD1222 COVID-19 vaccine. Clones were read by immunoSEQ multiplex PCR, and TCRdb kept only the in-frame ones, dropping some. The sample lists some 130,000 clones; just under 95% were seen once. Sample: peripheral blood, taken 28 days after the second AZD1222 dose. These receptors all come from an adult who received the AZD1222 COVID-19 vaccine. Each CDR3 is given with its conserved first and last residue. D genes are given only for firm matches. Rows may omit the clone size; those that give it use once, few, many or a size class.

j_call clone_size d_call v_call cdr3_nt cdr3_aa
TRBJ2-7 once . TRBV28 TGTGCCAGCAGCTCCTCTTACTACGAGCAGTACTTC CASSSSYYEQYF
TRBJ2-1 . . TRBV28 TGTGCCAGCAGTGAAGGGGGGCTTTTGGACAATGAGCAGTTCTTC CASSEGGLLDNEQFF
TRBJ1-5 . . TRBV30 TGTGCCTTGTCAACCGGGGACCAGCCCCAGCATTTT CALSTGDQPQHF
TRBJ1-2 . . TRBV2 TGTGCCAGCCTTCGGTTCAACTATGGCTACACCTTC CASLRFNYGYTF
TRBJ2-7 . TRBD1 TRBV19 TGTGCCAGTAGTATGACAGGGGGACGACGCGAGCAGTACTTC CASSMTGGRREQYF
TRBJ1-2 . . TRBV6-5 TGTGCCAGCAGTCCGAGCGGGAGAGGCTATGGCTACACCTTC CASSPSGRGYGYTF
TRBJ2-7 . . TRBV12-3/TRBV12-4 TGTGCCAGCAGTTTAGGGACAGTCTACGAGCAGTACTTC CASSLGTVYEQYF
TRBJ1-1 . . TRBV5-8 TGTGCCAGCAGCCCAGGGTTGAACACTGAAGCTTTCTTT CASSPGLNTEAFF
TRBJ1-2 . TRBD1 TRBV7-2 TGTGCCAGCAGACCGACAGGGGGCGTATATGGCTACACCTTC CASRPTGGVYGYTF
TRBJ1-4 . . TRBV19 TGTGCCAGTAACAGTCTAACTAATGAAAAACTGTTTTTT CASNSLTNEKLFF
TRBJ1-5 . TRBD1 TRBV9 TGTGCCAGCAGCGCGGGACAGGGAGGGCAGCCCCAGCATTTT CASSAGQGGQPQHF
TRBJ1-1 . . TRBV10-3 TGTGCCATCGGGGACACTGAAGCTTTCTTT CAIGDTEAFF
TRBJ2-7 . . TRBV19 TGTGCCAGTAGTACACTGAGCACGGAAACCTACGAGCAGTACTTC CASSTLSTETYEQYF
TRBJ2-5 . TRBD2 TRBV19 TGTGCCAGTAGAAGTAGCGGGGGAGGAGAGACCCAGTACTTC CASRSSGGGETQYF
TRBJ1-4 . . TRBV9 TGTGCCAGCAGCGTAGGGACAAACCGGGGAACTAATGAAAAACTGTTTTTT CASSVGTNRGTNEKLFF
TRBJ2-3 once TRBD2 TRBV6-1 TGTGCCAGCAGTGAATGGCGGGGGGGCTCCACAGATACGCAGTATTTT CASSEWRGGSTDTQYF
TRBJ2-3 . TRBD2 TRBV5-1 TGCGCCAGCAGCTCCGAAGGACTAGCGGGGGGAGATACGCAGTATTTT CASSSEGLAGGDTQYF
TRBJ1-4 . . TRBV7-9 TGTGCCAGCAGCCGGGGGACGGTCGGTAATGAAAAACTGTTTTTT CASSRGTVGNEKLFF
TRBJ2-7 once . TRBV19 TGTGCCAGTAGGACCATGACAGGCGAGAGCTCCTACGAGCAGTACTTC CASRTMTGESSYEQYF
TRBJ1-1 . . TRBV7-9 TGTGCCAGCAGCAACGACACTTCTCGGAACACTGAAGCTTTCTTT CASSNDTSRNTEAFF
TRBJ1-1 once . TRBV6-5 TGTGCCAGCAGTTACTCATTGGGGATTGGAAACACTGAAGCTTTCTTT CASSYSLGIGNTEAFF
TRBJ2-1 . . TRBV5-1 TGCGCCAGCAGCTTGAGAGGGAATCTCTACAATGAGCAGTTCTTC CASSLRGNLYNEQFF
TRBJ2-7 . . TRBV5-8 TGTGCCAGCAGCTTGGGGGAGGCTAGGGAGCAGTACTTC CASSLGEAREQYF
TRBJ1-5 . TRBD1 TRBV27 TGTGCCAGCAGTCGACAGGGAGGCAATCAGCCCCAGCATTTT CASSRQGGNQPQHF
TRBJ2-3 once . TRBV6-2/TRBV6-3 TGTGCCAGCAGTCCCAGAGTGGGGGGAGATACGCAGTATTTT CASSPRVGGDTQYF
TRBJ2-5 . . TRBV7-9 TGTGCCAGCAGCTTAGTTAGGGCCCCCAATTCAGAGACCCAGTACTTC CASSLVRAPNSETQYF
TRBJ1-3 . . TRBV3-1/TRBV3-2 TGTGCCAGCAGCCAAGACGCGTCCTTGGGCGGAAACACCATATATTTT CASSQDASLGGNTIYF
TRBJ2-7 . . TRBV5-4 TGTGCCAGCAGCGTTGGGGGCGGGACAACCTCCTACGAGCAGTACTTC CASSVGGGTTSYEQYF
TRBJ2-7 . . TRBV30 TGTGCCTGGTCACCAGTAGGGGGCGAGCAGTACTTC CAWSPVGGEQYF
TRBJ2-1 . . TRBV14 TGTGCCAGCAGCTTACAGGGAGGGGTTTGGTTTAATGAGCAGTTCTTC CASSLQGGVWFNEQFF
TRBJ2-2 . TRBD2 TRBV6-5 TGTGCCAGCAGTCGGGGGGTAACCGGGGAGCTGTTTTTT CASSRGVTGELFF
TRBJ1-1 . . TRBV18 TGTGCCAGCTCCCCGGCGGACAGCGAAGCTTTCTTT CASSPADSEAFF
TRBJ2-1 . TRBD2 TRBV5-1 TGCGCCAGCAACCAGGCGGGGGTCAATGAGCAGTTCTTC CASNQAGVNEQFF
TRBJ1-1 once . TRBV10-3 TGTGCCATCAGTGAGGGCGACGTTGAAGCTTTCTTT CAISEGDVEAFF
TRBJ1-2 many . TRBV30 TGTGCCTGGAGTCCCGCAGGATGGGGCTACACCTTC CAWSPAGWGYTF
TRBJ2-7 . . TRBV18 TGTGCCAGCTCACCACCTGCTACAGCCTACGAGCAGTACTTC CASSPPATAYEQYF
TRBJ1-5 once . TRBV18 TGTGCCAGCTCACCACAGGGGAGTTACGATCAGCCCCAGCATTTT CASSPQGSYDQPQHF
TRBJ2-5 . . TRBV6-1 TGTGCCAGCAGTGAGGTTGCAGGGGGGCTAATAGTGGAGACCCAGTACTTC CASSEVAGGLIVETQYF
TRBJ1-2 . . TRBV30 TGTGCCTGGAGTGATGCCAGTTACTATGGCTACACCTTC CAWSDASYYGYTF
TRBJ2-2 once . TRBV6-5 TGTGCCAGCAGACCCCGGACCACCGGGGAGCTGTTTTTT CASRPRTTGELFF
TRBJ1-1 . . TRBV19 TGTGCCAGTAGTATCGGACACCGGGGGGTCACTGAAGCTTTCTTT CASSIGHRGVTEAFF
TRBJ2-2 once . TRBV7-8 TGTGCCAGCAGCGCGACTCGGGTCCTGCAGAACACCGGGGAGCTGTTTTTT CASSATRVLQNTGELFF
TRBJ2-1 . . TRBV7-8 TGTGCCAGCAGCTTAGGTGGGGGGGCCTTAGGAAATGAGCAGTTCTTC CASSLGGGALGNEQFF
TRBJ2-3 few . TRBV28 TGTGCCGCCGGGGTCACAGATACGCAGTATTTT CAAGVTDTQYF
TRBJ1-4 . . TRBV2 TGTGCCAGCAAAGGGGGGGCAGTGGAAAAACTGTTTTTT CASKGGAVEKLFF
TRBJ1-1 once . TRBV27 TGTGCCAGCAGCCCCATACTGAGGGGGGACACTGAAGCTTTCTTT CASSPILRGDTEAFF